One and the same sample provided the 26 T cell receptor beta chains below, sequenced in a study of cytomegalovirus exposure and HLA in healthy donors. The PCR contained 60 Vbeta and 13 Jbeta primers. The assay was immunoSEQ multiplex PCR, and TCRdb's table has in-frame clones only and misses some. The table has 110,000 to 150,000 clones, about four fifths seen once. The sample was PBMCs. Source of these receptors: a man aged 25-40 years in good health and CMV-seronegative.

The CDR3 bases are TGTGCCAGCAGCTCCTTGACAGGAAACTATGGCTACACCTTC. As protein: CASSSLTGNYGYTF. The rearrangement links TRBV7-8 to TRBJ1-2; the D gene is possibly TRBD1 (6 bases). Germline values: CDR1 SGHVS, CDR2 FQNEAQ. This CDR3 is 14 amino acids long. The ends were cut back, 4 bases at V and 2 bases at J, with 11 bases in the middle.

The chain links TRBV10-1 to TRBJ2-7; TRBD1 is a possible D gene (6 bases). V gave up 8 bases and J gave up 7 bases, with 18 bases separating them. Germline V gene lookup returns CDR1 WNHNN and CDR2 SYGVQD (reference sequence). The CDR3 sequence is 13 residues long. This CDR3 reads CASSRPGDDEQYF. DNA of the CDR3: TGCGCCAGCTCCCGACCAGGGGATGATGAGCAGTACTTC.

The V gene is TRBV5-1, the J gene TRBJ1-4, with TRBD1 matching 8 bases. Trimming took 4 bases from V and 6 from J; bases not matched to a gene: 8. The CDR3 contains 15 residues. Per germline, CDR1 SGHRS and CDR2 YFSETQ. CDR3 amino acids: CASSAPGGADEKLFF. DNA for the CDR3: TGCGCCAGCAGCGCCCCAGGGGGCGCGGATGAAAAACTGTTTTTT.

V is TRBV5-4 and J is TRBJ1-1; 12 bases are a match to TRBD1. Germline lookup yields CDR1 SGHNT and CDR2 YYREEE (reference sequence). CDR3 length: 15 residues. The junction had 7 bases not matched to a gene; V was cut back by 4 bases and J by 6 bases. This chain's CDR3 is CASSDGDRGRAEAFF. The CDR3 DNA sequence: TGTGCCAGCAGCGATGGGGACAGGGGGCGGGCTGAAGCTTTCTTT.

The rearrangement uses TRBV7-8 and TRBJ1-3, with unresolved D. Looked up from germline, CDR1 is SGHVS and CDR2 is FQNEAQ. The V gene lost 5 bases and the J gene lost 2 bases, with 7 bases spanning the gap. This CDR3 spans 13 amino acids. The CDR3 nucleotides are TGTGCCAGCAGCCCACAGACTGGAAACACCATATATTTT. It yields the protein CASSPQTGNTIYF.

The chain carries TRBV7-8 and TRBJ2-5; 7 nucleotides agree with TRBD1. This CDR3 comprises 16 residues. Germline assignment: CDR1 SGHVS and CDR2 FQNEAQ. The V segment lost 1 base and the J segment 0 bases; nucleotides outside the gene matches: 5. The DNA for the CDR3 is TGTGCCAGCAGCTTAGGGCCTGGGACAGACCAAGAGACCCAGTACTTC. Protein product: CASSLGPGTDQETQYF.

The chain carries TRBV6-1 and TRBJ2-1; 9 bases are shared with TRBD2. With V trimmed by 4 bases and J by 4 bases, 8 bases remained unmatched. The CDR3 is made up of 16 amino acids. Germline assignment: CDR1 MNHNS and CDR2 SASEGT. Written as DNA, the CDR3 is TGTGCCAGCAGTGCGTTAGCGGGAGTATCTTACAATGAGCAGTTCTTC. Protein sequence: CASSALAGVSYNEQFF.

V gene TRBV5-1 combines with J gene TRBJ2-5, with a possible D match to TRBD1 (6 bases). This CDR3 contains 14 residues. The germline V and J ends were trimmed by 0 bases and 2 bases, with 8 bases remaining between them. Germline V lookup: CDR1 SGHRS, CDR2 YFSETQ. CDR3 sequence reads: CASSLGTEQETQYF. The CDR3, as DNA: TGCGCCAGCAGCTTGGGGACAGAACAAGAGACCCAGTACTTC.

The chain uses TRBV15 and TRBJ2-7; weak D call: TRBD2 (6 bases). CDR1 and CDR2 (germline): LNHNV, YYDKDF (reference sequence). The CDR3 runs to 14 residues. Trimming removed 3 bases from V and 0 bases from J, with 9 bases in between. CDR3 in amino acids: CATSSQGLSYEQYF. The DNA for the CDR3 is TGTGCCACCAGCAGTCAGGGACTCTCCTACGAGCAGTACTTC.

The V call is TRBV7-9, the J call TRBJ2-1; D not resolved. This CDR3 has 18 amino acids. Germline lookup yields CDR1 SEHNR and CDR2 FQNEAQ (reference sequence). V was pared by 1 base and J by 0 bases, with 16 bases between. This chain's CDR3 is CASSLDQSPYRSYNEQFF. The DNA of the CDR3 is TGTGCCAGCAGCTTAGACCAGTCGCCTTATCGCTCCTACAATGAGCAGTTCTTC.

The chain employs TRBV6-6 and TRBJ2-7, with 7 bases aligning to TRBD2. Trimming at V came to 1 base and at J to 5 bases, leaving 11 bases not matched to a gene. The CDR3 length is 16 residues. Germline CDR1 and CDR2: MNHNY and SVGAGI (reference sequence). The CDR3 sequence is CASSYFPRGVRNEQYF. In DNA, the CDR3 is TGTGCCAGCAGTTACTTTCCCCGGGGGGTAAGGAACGAGCAGTACTTC.

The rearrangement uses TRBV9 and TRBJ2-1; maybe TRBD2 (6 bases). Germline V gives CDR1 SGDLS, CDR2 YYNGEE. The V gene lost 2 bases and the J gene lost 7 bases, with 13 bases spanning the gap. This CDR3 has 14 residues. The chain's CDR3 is CASSVRDWDNEQFF. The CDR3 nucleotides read TGTGCCAGCAGCGTCCGGGACTGGGATAATGAGCAGTTCTTC.

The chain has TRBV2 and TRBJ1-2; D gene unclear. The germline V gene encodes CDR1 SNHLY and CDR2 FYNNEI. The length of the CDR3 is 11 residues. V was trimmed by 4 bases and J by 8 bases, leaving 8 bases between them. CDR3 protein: CASSGGWGYTF. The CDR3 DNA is TGTGCCAGCAGTGGCGGGTGGGGCTACACCTTC.

The CDR3 region is CAISDRGQETQYF. The CDR3 nucleotides are TGTGCCATCAGTGACAGGGGGCAGGAGACCCAGTACTTC. The chain is built from TRBV10-3 and TRBJ2-5; TRBD1 matches at 8 bases. J gave up 5 bases and V 3 bases, and 2 bases lay outside the gene matches. The germline CDR1 and CDR2 sequences are ENHRY and SYGVKD. The length of the CDR3 is 13 residues.

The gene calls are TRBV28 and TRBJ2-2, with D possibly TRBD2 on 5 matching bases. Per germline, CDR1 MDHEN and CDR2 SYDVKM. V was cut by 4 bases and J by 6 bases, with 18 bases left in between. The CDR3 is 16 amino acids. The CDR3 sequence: CASSSSGKLAPGELFF. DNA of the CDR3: TGTGCCAGCAGTTCCTCGGGGAAATTGGCTCCCGGGGAGCTGTTTTTT.

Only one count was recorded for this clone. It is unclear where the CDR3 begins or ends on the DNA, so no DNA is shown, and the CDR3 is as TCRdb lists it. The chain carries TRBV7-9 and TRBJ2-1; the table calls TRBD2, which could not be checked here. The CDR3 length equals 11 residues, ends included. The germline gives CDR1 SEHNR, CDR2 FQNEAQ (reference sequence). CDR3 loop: CSSTSGGEQFF.

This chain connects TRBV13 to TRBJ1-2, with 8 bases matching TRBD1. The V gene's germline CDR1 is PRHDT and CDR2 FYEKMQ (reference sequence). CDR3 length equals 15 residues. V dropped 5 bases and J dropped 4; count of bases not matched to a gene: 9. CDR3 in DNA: TGTGCCAGCAGCCTAAAACCGGGACAGGTCTATGGCTACACCTTC. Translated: CASSLKPGQVYGYTF.

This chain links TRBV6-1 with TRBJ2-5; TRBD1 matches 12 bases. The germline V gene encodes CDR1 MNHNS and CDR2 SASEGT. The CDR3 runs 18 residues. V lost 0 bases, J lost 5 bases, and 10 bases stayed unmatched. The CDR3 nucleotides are TGTGCCAGCAGTGAAGCCCCACCGGGACAGGGGGCCGGGGAGACCCAGTACTTC. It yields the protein CASSEAPPGQGAGETQYF.

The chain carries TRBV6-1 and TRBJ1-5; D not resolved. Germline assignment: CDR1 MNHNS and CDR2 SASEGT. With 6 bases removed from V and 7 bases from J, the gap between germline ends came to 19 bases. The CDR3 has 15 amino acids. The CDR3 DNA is TGTGCCAGCAGGGATATAGACTGGGTAGACCAGCCCCAGCATTTT. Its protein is CASRDIDWVDQPQHF.

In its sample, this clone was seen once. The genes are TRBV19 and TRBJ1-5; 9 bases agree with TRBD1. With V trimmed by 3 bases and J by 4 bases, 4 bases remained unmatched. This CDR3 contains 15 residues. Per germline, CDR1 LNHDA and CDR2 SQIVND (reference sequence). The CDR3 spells CASSITGGRNQPQHF. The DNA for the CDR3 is TGTGCCAGTAGTATTACAGGGGGCAGGAATCAGCCCCAGCATTTT.

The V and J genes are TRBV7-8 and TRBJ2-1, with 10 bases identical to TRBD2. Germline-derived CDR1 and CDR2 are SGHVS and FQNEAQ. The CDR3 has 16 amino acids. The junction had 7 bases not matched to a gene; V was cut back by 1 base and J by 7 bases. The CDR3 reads CASSLGTSGIVNEQFF. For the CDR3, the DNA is TGTGCCAGCAGCTTAGGTACTAGCGGGATAGTGAATGAGCAGTTCTTC.

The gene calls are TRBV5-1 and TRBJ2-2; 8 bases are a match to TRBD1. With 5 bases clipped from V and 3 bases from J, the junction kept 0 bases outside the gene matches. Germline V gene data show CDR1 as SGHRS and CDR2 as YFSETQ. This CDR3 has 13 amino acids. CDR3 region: CASRGQDTGELFF. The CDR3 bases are TGCGCCAGCAGGGGACAGGACACCGGGGAGCTGTTTTTT.

The CDR3 here is CASSPRLIGQPQHF. CDR3 nucleotides: TGTGCCAGCAGTCCCCGCCTCATCGGTCAGCCCCAGCATTTT. V gene TRBV28 combines with J gene TRBJ1-5, with no clear D. Looked up from germline, CDR1 is MDHEN and CDR2 is SYDVKM. CDR3 length: 14 residues. V dropped 5 bases and J dropped 6 bases, with 14 bases sitting between them.

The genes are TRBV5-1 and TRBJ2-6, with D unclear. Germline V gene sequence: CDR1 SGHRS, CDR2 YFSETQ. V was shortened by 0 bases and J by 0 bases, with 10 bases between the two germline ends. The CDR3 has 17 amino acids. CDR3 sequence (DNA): TGCGCCAGCAGCTTGGACGTACTCGCCTCTGGGGCCAACGTCCTGACTTTC. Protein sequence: CASSLDVLASGANVLTF.

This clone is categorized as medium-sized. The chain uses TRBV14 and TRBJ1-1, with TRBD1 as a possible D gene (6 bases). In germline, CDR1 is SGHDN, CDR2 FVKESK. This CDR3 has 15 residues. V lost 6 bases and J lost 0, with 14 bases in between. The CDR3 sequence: CASSGAGALNTEAFF. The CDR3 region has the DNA TGTGCCAGCAGTGGGGCGGGGGCCCTGAACACTGAAGCTTTCTTT.

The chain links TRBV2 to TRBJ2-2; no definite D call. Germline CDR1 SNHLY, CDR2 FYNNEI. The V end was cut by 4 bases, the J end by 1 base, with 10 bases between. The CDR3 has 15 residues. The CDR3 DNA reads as TGTGCCAGCAGTGGTGGGCAGGAGAACACCGGGGAGCTGTTTTTT. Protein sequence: CASSGGQENTGELFF.